These 32 T cell receptor beta chains came from one sample sequenced in a study of T cell changes during pregnancy in multiple sclerosis. Profiled with immunoSEQ multiplex PCR; TCRdb holds only in-frame clones, not every one. The repertoire holds 30,000 to 45,000 clones, with over 80% as singletons. Sequenced: PBMCs (not recorded whether the cells were cultured). The receptors were sampled from a female donor with multiple sclerosis, enrolled in a pregnancy study.

CDR3 nucleotide sequence: TGCAGCGTTGGGCCTAGCGGTTCCACAGATACGCAGTATTTT. It codes for CSVGPSGSTDTQYF. This chain uses TRBV29-1 with TRBJ2-3, with 7 nucleotides matching TRBD2. This CDR3 spans 14 amino acids. Unmatched junction bases numbered 6, after V lost 4 bases and J lost 2 bases. The germline V gene has CDR1 SQVTM and CDR2 ANQGSEA.

The chain is built from TRBV6-1 and TRBJ1-4; D remains ambiguous. Trimming took off 4 bases at V and 7 bases at J, with 16 bases between the two ends. The germline gives CDR1 MNHNS, CDR2 SASEGT. The CDR3 covers 15 residues. CDR3 nucleotide sequence: TGTGCCAGCAGTGGTTCCGGGCCCCGGGGTGAAAAACTGTTTTTT. It specifies CASSGSGPRGEKLFF.

The J gene is TRBJ2-1, the V gene TRBV6-4; TRBD2 matches 8 bases. Looked up from germline, CDR1 is MRHNA and CDR2 is SNTAGT. The junction had 4 bases not matched to a gene; V was cut back by 0 bases and J by 6 bases. This CDR3 contains 15 residues. In DNA, the CDR3 is TGTGCCAGCAGTGACTCGTCCGGGACTAGCAATGAGCAGTTCTTC. Protein: CASSDSSGTSNEQFF.

The rearrangement uses TRBV4-1 and TRBJ1-5, with a tentative D call TRBD1 (5 bases). Germline CDR1 MGHRA, CDR2 YSYEKL. V lost 4 bases and J 4 bases, leaving 20 bases between the germline ends. The CDR3 contains 17 residues. DNA for the CDR3: TGCGCCAGCAGCCGGGGGGGAGGGTTTGGGAGAAATCAGCCCCAGCATTTT. It yields the protein CASSRGGGFGRNQPQHF.

This clone came up a few times. V gene TRBV18 combines with J gene TRBJ2-6, with 9 bases that match TRBD1. V lost 5 bases and J lost 1; bases outside the gene matches: 18. Germline V gene sequence: CDR1 KGHSH, CDR2 LQKENI. The CDR3 runs 21 residues. The CDR3 spells CASSSLSTGGAVTSGANVLTF. CDR3 nucleotides: TGTGCCAGCTCATCTTTGTCAACAGGGGGCGCAGTGACTTCTGGGGCCAACGTCCTGACTTTC.

The J gene is TRBJ2-2, the V gene TRBV18; weak D call: TRBD2 (6 bases). The CDR3 loop spans 15 amino acids. Germline V gene sequence: CDR1 KGHSH, CDR2 LQKENI. V shed 6 bases and J shed 2 bases, with 13 bases lying between them. CDR3 nucleotide sequence: TGTGCCAGCTCCCCAGGAGGGAGAAACACCGGGGAGCTGTTTTTT. It yields the protein CASSPGGRNTGELFF.

The J gene is TRBJ2-5, the V gene TRBV7-9; D uncertain. This CDR3 comprises 12 residues. Germline assignment: CDR1 SEHNR and CDR2 FQNEAQ (reference sequence). Deletions cut 5 bases from V and 5 bases from J, with 9 bases between. DNA for the CDR3: TGTGCCAGCAGCGGGCTCGGGGAGACCCAGTACTTC. Amino acids: CASSGLGETQYF.

The genes are TRBV7-3 and TRBJ2-1; maybe TRBD2 (6 bases). V was pared by 2 bases and J by 8 bases, with 10 bases between. The germline gives CDR1 SGHTA, CDR2 FQGTGA. The CDR3 runs 13 residues. As DNA, the CDR3 is TGTGCCAGCAGCTTACGACGGGAGTATGAGCAGTTCTTC. Translation gives CASSLRREYEQFF.

In its sample, this clone was seen once. CDR3 amino acids: CASSSRDRGTYEQYF. DNA for the CDR3: TGTGCCAGCAGTTCCCGGGACAGGGGAACCTACGAGCAGTACTTC. The chain carries TRBV6-6 and TRBJ2-7; 10 nucleotides agree with TRBD1. This CDR3 region has 15 residues. Germline CDR1 is MNHNY and CDR2 is SVGAGI (reference sequence). J lost 2 bases, V lost 4 bases, and 5 bases had no gene match.

The rearrangement joins TRBV11-3 to TRBJ2-7; the D gene is possibly TRBD1 (6 bases). CDR1 and CDR2 (germline): SGHNT, YENEEA. V dropped 4 bases and J dropped 1 base, with 8 bases sitting between them. CDR3 length: 13 amino acids. CDR3 sequence reads: CASSSTGSYEQYF. In DNA, the CDR3 is TGTGCCAGCAGCTCAACAGGGTCCTACGAGCAGTACTTC.

This clone was counted once. V and J are TRBV2 and TRBJ1-2, with unresolved D. The germline gives CDR1 SNHLY, CDR2 FYNNEI. Trimming stripped 4 bases from V and 7 bases from J, with 10 bases between. This CDR3 comprises 12 residues. CDR3 residues: CASSGATSGYTF. The CDR3 bases are TGTGCCAGCAGTGGCGCGACCAGTGGCTACACCTTC.

The V call is TRBV11-2, the J call TRBJ2-7; the D is unclear. In germline, CDR1 is SGHAT, CDR2 FQNNGV. This CDR3 region has 16 residues. The V gene lost 4 bases and the J gene lost 2 bases, with 18 bases spanning the gap. The CDR3 DNA reads as TGTGCCAGCAGCTCAATGAGCCTGACGGTCGCCTACGAGCAGTACTTC. Protein sequence: CASSSMSLTVAYEQYF.

Here the CDR3 reads CASSFGPEAVHTDTQYF. CDR3 in DNA: TGCGCCAGCAGCTTTGGCCCGGAAGCTGTTCACACAGATACGCAGTATTTT. This chain joins TRBV5-1 and TRBJ2-3, with D unclear. V was shortened by 2 bases and J by 2 bases, with 18 bases between the two germline ends. The CDR3 spans 17 residues. Germline lookup yields CDR1 SGHRS and CDR2 YFSETQ.

The V gene is TRBV5-1, the J gene TRBJ2-5, with D possibly being TRBD2 (5 bases). The CDR3 contains 14 residues. Trimming removed 3 bases from V and 3 bases from J, with 12 bases in between. Germline V CDR1 and CDR2: SGHRS, YFSETQ. The CDR3 protein is CASSYLANKETQYF. In DNA form, the CDR3 reads TGCGCCAGCAGCTACCTAGCTAACAAAGAGACCCAGTACTTC.

This chain uses TRBV18 with TRBJ2-7, with D possibly matching TRBD1 (6 bases). Trimming removed 3 bases from V and 0 bases from J, with 12 bases in between. The CDR3 loop spans 15 amino acids. CDR1 is KGHSH and CDR2 is LQKENI in the germline V gene. The CDR3 spells CASSPIGQSSYEQYF. DNA of the CDR3: TGTGCCAGCTCACCTATCGGACAGAGCTCCTACGAGCAGTACTTC.

The rearrangement joins TRBV4-3 to TRBJ1-1; D unclear. CDR3 length: 14 amino acids. Germline lookup yields CDR1 LGHNA and CDR2 YSLEER. Trimming stripped 1 base from V and 2 bases from J, with 8 bases between. CDR3 loop: CASSQGMANTEAFF. In nucleotides, the CDR3 is TGCGCCAGCAGCCAAGGAATGGCAAACACTGAAGCTTTCTTT.

The chain combines TRBV7-2 with TRBJ2-5; D remains unclear. The CDR3 has 17 residues. Germline assignment: CDR1 SGHTA and CDR2 FQGNSA. Trimming cost V 5 bases and J 0 bases, with 19 bases left between them. The DNA of the CDR3 is TGTGCCAGCAGCCGACCAACCTCAACAGAGTACCAAGAGACCCAGTACTTC. It is translated as CASSRPTSTEYQETQYF.

In this sample, this clone turned up once. This sequence joins TRBV2 and TRBJ1-5; D unresolved. Trimming shortened V by 2 bases and J by 1 base, and 6 bases separated the two germline ends. The V gene's germline CDR1 is SNHLY and CDR2 FYNNEI. The CDR3 runs to 14 residues. This CDR3 is CASSEIPSNQPQHF. DNA for the CDR3: TGTGCCAGCAGTGAAATCCCCAGCAATCAGCCCCAGCATTTT.

The rearrangement joins TRBV11-2 to TRBJ2-7; 7 nucleotides match TRBD2. CDR1 is SGHAT, CDR2 FQNNGV, per germline. V trimming: 5 bases; J trimming: 4 bases; junction bases outside the gene matches: 14. CDR3 length: 16 amino acids. DNA for the CDR3: TGTGCCAGCAGCCCCACTGCGGCTAGCGGAGGTTACGAGCAGTACTTC. Its translation is CASSPTAASGGYEQYF.

The chain joins TRBV18 to TRBJ2-2, with 8 positions matching TRBD2. The V and J ends lost 5 bases and 0 bases, in that order; junction bases with no gene match: 8. The V gene's germline CDR1 is KGHSH and CDR2 LQKENI. This CDR3 is 17 amino acids long. The DNA for the CDR3 is TGTGCCAGCTCATGGACTAGCCGACACACGAACACCGGGGAGCTGTTTTTT. It encodes CASSWTSRHTNTGELFF.

The table lists this clone with a few counts. This rearrangement joins TRBV2 to TRBJ2-7, with D possibly being TRBD1 (5 bases). Between the trimmed V and J ends, which lost 1 base and 3 bases, there was a span of 13 bases. The CDR3 length is 15 residues. Germline-derived CDR1 and CDR2 are SNHLY and FYNNEI. CDR3 amino acids: CASSEGWGVSYEQYF. In DNA, the CDR3 is TGTGCCAGCAGTGAAGGATGGGGCGTTAGCTACGAGCAGTACTTC.

V is TRBV5-6 and J is TRBJ2-6, with D perhaps matching TRBD1 (5 bases). The CDR3 sequence is 16 residues long. V gave up 4 bases and J gave up 0 bases, with 11 bases separating them. Germline V gene lookup returns CDR1 SGHDT and CDR2 YYEEEE. For the CDR3, the DNA is TGTGCCAGCAGCAAGTACAGGAGCTCTGGGGCCAACGTCCTGACTTTC. Its protein product is CASSKYRSSGANVLTF.

The chain couples TRBV5-1 to TRBJ2-5, with 8 bases fitting TRBD1. V shed 4 bases and J 2 bases; nucleotides not matched to a gene: 4. Germline CDR1 reads SGHRS; CDR2 reads YFSETQ. The CDR3 is 14 amino acids. As DNA, the CDR3 is TGCGCCAGCAGCGGACAGGGTTTTCAAGAGACCCAGTACTTC. Translating gives CASSGQGFQETQYF. Full variable domain (remainder filled in from reference TRBV5-1 and TRBJ2-5): KAGVTQTPRYLIKTRGQQVTLSCSPISGHRSVSWYQQTPGQGLQFLFEYFSETQRNKGNFPGRFSGRQFSNSRSEMNVSTLELGDSALYLCASSGQGFQETQYFGPGTRLLVL.

This clone was counted a single time. The V gene is TRBV30, the J gene TRBJ1-4; 8 bases are a match to TRBD1. CDR1 and CDR2 (germline): GTSNPN, SVGIG (reference sequence). Trimming cost V 0 bases and J 3 bases; bases outside gene matches: 9. This CDR3 region has 17 residues. In DNA, the CDR3 is TGTGCCTGGAGTGTTTCAGGGGGCGCGGTCCCTAATGAAAAACTGTTTTTT. This codes for CAWSVSGGAVPNEKLFF.

The chain has TRBV13 and TRBJ2-1; TRBD2 agrees at 8 bases. J gave up 5 bases and V 4 bases, and 10 bases lay outside the gene matches. CDR1 is PRHDT, CDR2 FYEKMQ, per germline (reference sequence). The length of the CDR3 is 16 residues. CDR3 amino acids: CASSSIFSGVHNEQFF. Written as DNA, the CDR3 is TGTGCCAGCAGCTCAATATTTAGCGGGGTACACAATGAGCAGTTCTTC.

The V and J genes are TRBV30 and TRBJ1-2; no firm D call. The CDR3 sequence is 14 residues long. Trimming took off 4 bases at V and 0 bases at J, with 12 bases between the two ends. CDR1 is GTSNPN and CDR2 is SVGIG in the germline V gene (reference sequence). Here the CDR3 reads CAWNSGQSNYGYTF. DNA of the CDR3: TGTGCCTGGAACTCCGGTCAGTCTAACTATGGCTACACCTTC.

Details on this clone: The sample carries other DNA sequences with the same CDR3. The chain uses TRBV27 and TRBJ1-5; D may be TRBD1 (5 bases). Per the germline V gene, CDR1 is MNHEY and CDR2 is SMNVEV (reference sequence). The ends were cut back, 0 bases at V and 9 bases at J, with 9 bases in the middle. The CDR3 has 13 residues. In DNA form, the CDR3 reads TGTGCCAGCAGTTTATCGAACGGGGGGCCCCAGCATTTT. Its protein product is CASSLSNGGPQHF.

The chain joins TRBV6-4 to TRBJ2-1, with D possibly matching TRBD2 (5 bases). CDR3 length equals 15 residues. CDR1 MRHNA and CDR2 SNTAGT come from the germline V gene. Trimming took off 5 bases at V and 0 bases at J, with 11 bases between the two ends. The CDR3 nucleotides read TGTGCCAGCAGTAAAAGGAGCGGCTCCTACAATGAGCAGTTCTTC. This encodes CASSKRSGSYNEQFF.

This clone turned up a few times. The V gene is TRBV6-1, the J gene TRBJ1-2; D is perhaps TRBD1 (5 bases). Germline V gene lookup returns CDR1 MNHNS and CDR2 SASEGT. There are 15 residues in the CDR3. V gave up 2 bases and J gave up 4 bases, with 14 bases separating them. CDR3 region: CASSESDSGGYGYTF. The CDR3 DNA is TGTGCCAGCAGTGAAAGCGATTCCGGGGGCTATGGCTACACCTTC.

The chain has TRBV9 and TRBJ2-2; unclear D gene. The CDR3 runs 16 residues. V lost 6 bases, J lost 0 bases, and 15 bases lay in between. CDR1 SGDLS and CDR2 YYNGEE come from the germline V gene. In DNA form, the CDR3 reads TGTGCCAGCACACAGTATCGGGCGACGAACACCGGGGAGCTGTTTTTT. Protein sequence: CASTQYRATNTGELFF.

This sequence joins TRBV27 and TRBJ1-1; D is undetermined. The CDR3 is 13 residues long. V gave up 3 bases and J gave up 2 bases, with 7 bases separating them. Germline V gene sequence: CDR1 MNHEY, CDR2 SMNVEV (reference sequence). CDR3 region: CASSLTLNTEAFF. CDR3 DNA sequence: TGTGCCAGCAGTTTGACACTCAACACTGAAGCTTTCTTT.

This clone has a single count. The CDR3 is CASRFRGSGYPNEQFF. For the CDR3, the DNA is TGTGCCAGCAGGTTTCGGGGTAGCGGGTACCCCAATGAGCAGTTCTTC. This chain uses TRBV7-2 with TRBJ2-1; 7 bases map to TRBD2. V lost 6 bases to trimming and J lost 6 bases; unmatched junction nucleotides: 14. Germline V lookup: CDR1 SGHTA, CDR2 FQGNSA. The length of the CDR3 is 16 residues.